The 31 T cell receptor beta chains given below trace back to one sample, sequenced in a study of T-cell reconstitution after alpha-beta-depleted transplantation in children (dated by TCRdb to the mid-2010s). The library came from PCR. These reads were obtained on an Illumina HiSeq 2500. TCR libraries were prepared with molecular barcoding, using unique molecular identifiers to normalize TCRbeta repertoire quantification. In TCRdb, the public reads were trimmed at Q25 with fastp and aligned with MiXCR, with productive beta chains retained. A single entry per CDR3 protein holds the most common genes and DNA from its merged rows. Present in this sample are approximately 400,000 distinct CDR3 sequences, roughly a tenth of which were seen just once. The ten most abundant clones make up approximately 5% of the sample. Sequencing used PBMCs from the stem cell graft donor, obtained from the stem cell graft. These receptors originate from a human donor who donated a stem cell graft to a child with acute myeloid leukemia.

In its sample, this clonotype was seen many times. V and J are TRBV12-3 or TRBV12-4 and TRBJ2-3, with D possibly being TRBD2 (5 bases). Trimming took off 3 bases at V and 0 bases at J, with 10 bases between the two ends. The CDR3 is made up of 15 amino acids. The DNA of the CDR3 is TGTGCCAGCAGTTTGCTAGCAGCTAGCACAGATACGCAGTATTTT. Its protein is CASSLLAASTDTQYF.

The chain combines TRBV6-2 or TRBV6-3 with TRBJ2-2; perhaps D is TRBD1 or TRBD2 (6 bases each). The CDR3 totals 14 residues. Germline CDR1 and CDR2: MNHEY and SVGEGT. Trimming left V 0 bases short and J 6 bases short, with 8 bases between. CDR3 loop: CASSYSGGAGELFF. CDR3 nucleotide sequence: TGTGCCAGCAGTTACTCGGGGGGCGCCGGGGAGCTGTTTTTT.

This clonotype was picked up a small number of times. The rearrangement uses TRBV6-5 and TRBJ1-1; 7 bases match TRBD1. The V gene's germline CDR1 is MNHEY and CDR2 SVGAGI. V was clipped by 3 bases and J by 8 bases; unmatched bases: 6. The CDR3 runs to 13 residues. The CDR3 DNA follows: TGTGCCAGCAGTTATGTCGGCAGGGGGGAAGCTTTCTTT. Translated, it gives CASSYVGRGEAFF.

This clonotype occurred many times. This chain connects TRBV12-3 or TRBV12-4 to TRBJ1-2, with a possible D match to TRBD1 (5 bases). The V end was cut by 1 base, the J end by 2 bases, with 8 bases between. The CDR3 consists of 14 residues. DNA for the CDR3: TGTGCCAGCAGTTTAGGGGACGGGAACTATGGCTACACCTTC. Encoded protein: CASSLGDGNYGYTF.

This chain uses TRBV30 with TRBJ2-1, with D perhaps matching TRBD2 (5 bases). The germline V gene encodes CDR1 GTSNPN and CDR2 SVGIG (reference sequence). The CDR3 contains 15 residues. Trimming pared 0 bases from V and 4 bases from J, leaving 13 bases between. The DNA for the CDR3 is TGTGCCTGGAGTGTCGTGGGAGTGGTTTACAATGAGCAGTTCTTC. It codes for CAWSVVGVVYNEQFF.

This clonotype has a handful of counts. V and J are TRBV4-1 and TRBJ2-6; no clear D gene. Deletions cut 4 bases from V and 0 bases from J, with 10 bases between. The CDR3 extends over 16 amino acids. Looked up from germline, CDR1 is MGHRA and CDR2 is YSYEKL. The CDR3 loop is CASSRGRSSGANVLTF. For the CDR3, the DNA is TGCGCCAGCAGCCGAGGACGGTCCTCTGGGGCCAACGTCCTGACTTTC.

This clonotype was counted a few times. V usage is TRBV6-1 and J usage is TRBJ2-7; D may be TRBD1 (6 bases). V was trimmed by 6 bases and J by 7 bases, leaving 16 bases between them. This CDR3 has 13 residues. Germline V CDR1 and CDR2: MNHNS, SASEGT. The CDR3 loop is CASRTGTQDEQYV. As DNA, the CDR3 is TGTGCCAGCAGGACCGGGACACAGGATGAGCAGTACGTC.

This clonotype was counted a few times. The J gene is TRBJ1-1, the V gene TRBV4-2; 8 bases align to TRBD1. The CDR3 has 15 amino acids. V trimming: 1 base; J trimming: 0 bases; junction bases outside the gene matches: 1. Germline V gene lookup returns CDR1 LGHNA and CDR2 YNFKEQ. CDR3 amino acids: CASSQGTGMNTEAFF. In nucleotides, the CDR3 is TGTGCCAGCAGCCAAGGGACAGGGATGAACACTGAAGCTTTCTTT.

There are a few counts of this clonotype. The CDR3, as DNA: TGCGCCAGCAGCACGGGACTAGCGGGTGTAGGTGGAGAGACCCAGTACTTC. Protein: CASSTGLAGVGGETQYF. The chain combines TRBV5-1 with TRBJ2-5; TRBD2 matches 12 bases. Per germline, CDR1 SGHRS and CDR2 YFSETQ. The V and J ends lost 4 bases and 4 bases, in that order; junction bases with no gene match: 11. The CDR3 covers 17 residues.

This clonotype was counted many times. The chain links TRBV6-2 or TRBV6-3 to TRBJ2-3; either TRBD1 or TRBD2 may fit D (5 bases each). The CDR3 loop spans 15 amino acids. CDR1 MNHEY and CDR2 SVGEGT come from the germline V gene. V lost 7 bases and J 8 bases, leaving 22 bases between the germline ends. CDR3 loop: CASTSPRGGESTQYF. CDR3 nucleotides: TGTGCCAGCACCAGTCCCCGGGGCGGCGAGAGTACGCAGTATTTT.

V is TRBV20-1 and J is TRBJ2-2, with TRBD2 identical over 7 bases. Germline CDR1 is DFQATT and CDR2 is SNEGSKA (reference sequence). The CDR3 consists of 14 residues. After removal of 4 bases from V and 1 base from J, the junction contained 3 bases not matched to a gene. CDR3 amino acids: CSATSGKNTGELFF. The CDR3 region has the DNA TGCAGTGCTACCAGCGGGAAGAACACCGGGGAGCTGTTTTTT.

This clonotype was seen more than once but under ten times. J is TRBJ2-3 and V is TRBV11-2; no firm D call. Trimming pared 5 bases from V and 7 bases from J, leaving 7 bases between. This CDR3 region has 11 residues. The germline gives CDR1 SGHAT, CDR2 FQNNGV. The CDR3 reads CASSPKYTQYF. Here the CDR3 DNA reads TGTGCCAGCAGCCCTAAATATACGCAGTATTTT. Filled out from reference TRBV11-2 and TRBJ2-3, the complete variable domain reads EAGVAQSPRYKIIEKRQSVAFWCNPISGHATLYWYQQILGQGPKLLIQFQNNGVVDDSQLPKDRFSAERLKGVDSTLKIQPAKLEDSAVYLCASSPKYTQYFGPGTRLTVL.

The J gene is TRBJ1-4, the V gene TRBV3-1, with 10 bases identical to TRBD1. The CDR3 is 16 amino acids. Trimming at V came to 4 bases and at J to 8 bases, leaving 10 bases not matched to a gene. Germline lookup yields CDR1 LGHDT and CDR2 YNNKEL (reference sequence). The CDR3 protein is CASSPIGGQGMEKLFF. The CDR3 DNA reads TGTGCCAGCAGCCCGATCGGGGGACAGGGGATGGAAAAACTGTTTTTT.

This clonotype appeared a few times. The rearrangement links TRBV15 to TRBJ2-5, with D uncertain. The germline V gene encodes CDR1 LNHNV and CDR2 YYDKDF (reference sequence). This CDR3 region has 12 residues. V was pared by 3 bases and J by 3 bases, with 5 bases between. The CDR3: CATSRAEETQYF. The CDR3 DNA sequence: TGTGCCACCAGCAGGGCAGAAGAGACCCAGTACTTC.

V usage is TRBV30 and J usage is TRBJ1-1, with 7 bases fitting TRBD1. Germline CDR1 is GTSNPN and CDR2 is SVGIG (reference sequence). The V and J ends lost 5 bases and 1 base, in that order; junction bases with no gene match: 1. The CDR3 sequence is 12 residues long. CDR3 nucleotide sequence: TGTGCCTGGGGACAGGAGAACACTGAAGCTTTCTTT. Amino acids: CAWGQENTEAFF.

The chain is built from TRBV7-2 and TRBJ1-5; D is ambiguous. The CDR3 length is 13 residues. Trimming stripped 2 bases from V and 4 bases from J, with 6 bases between. Germline loops: CDR1 SGHTA, CDR2 FQGNSA. The CDR3 nucleotides read TGTGCCAGCAGCTTACTCGTTAATCAGCCCCAGCATTTT. Protein product: CASSLLVNQPQHF.

This clonotype was found a few times. The V gene is TRBV20-1, the J gene TRBJ2-5; TRBD2 agrees at 8 bases. The germline V gene has CDR1 DFQATT and CDR2 SNEGSKA (reference sequence). The CDR3 extends over 15 amino acids. J was trimmed by 5 bases and V by 6 bases; bases with no gene match: 14. This CDR3 reads CSADPVSGGRETQYF. The CDR3 DNA sequence: TGCAGTGCCGACCCAGTATCGGGGGGGCGGGAGACCCAGTACTTC.

This rearrangement joins TRBV12-3 or TRBV12-4 to TRBJ2-5; D is perhaps TRBD2 (5 bases). Trimming shortened V by 7 bases and J by 2 bases, and 14 bases separated the two germline ends. This CDR3 comprises 14 residues. CDR3 DNA sequence: TGTGCCAGCACCTCTGGCCGCGGGCAAGAGACCCAGTACTTC. Its protein is CASTSGRGQETQYF.

This clonotype was found many times. The chain is built from TRBV5-1 and TRBJ1-1, with D unclear. The germline V and J ends were trimmed by 4 bases and 1 base, with 8 bases remaining between them. CDR3 length equals 13 residues. Per the germline V gene, CDR1 is SGHRS and CDR2 is YFSETQ. The CDR3 spells CASSGQPNTEAFF. CDR3 bases: TGCGCCAGCAGCGGGCAGCCGAACACTGAAGCTTTCTTT.

The chain employs TRBV20-1 and TRBJ2-3; D remains ambiguous. Germline V gene sequence: CDR1 DFQATT, CDR2 SNEGSKA (reference sequence). There are 15 residues in the CDR3. The V end was cut by 5 bases, the J end by 0 bases, with 15 bases between. The CDR3 is CSAHDKQTSTDTQYF. In DNA form, the CDR3 reads TGCAGTGCTCACGACAAGCAGACTAGCACAGATACGCAGTATTTT.

The table lists this clonotype with a few counts. CDR3 sequence reads: CASSYLPDNEQFF. The CDR3 bases are TGTGCCAGCAGTTACCTCCCCGACAATGAGCAGTTCTTC. J is TRBJ2-1 and V is TRBV6-5; D is unresolved. The CDR3 sequence is 13 residues long. V was trimmed by 2 bases and J by 5 bases, leaving 7 bases between them. CDR1 MNHEY and CDR2 SVGAGI come from the germline V gene.

The J gene is TRBJ1-3, the V gene TRBV5-5; maybe TRBD1 (5 bases). Per the germline V gene, CDR1 is SGHKS and CDR2 is YYEKEE (reference sequence). There are 14 residues in the CDR3. Trimming took 4 bases from V and 2 from J, leaving 10 bases between them. The CDR3 loop is CASSPQGPGNTIYF. CDR3 coding DNA: TGTGCCAGCAGCCCCCAGGGACCTGGAAACACCATATATTTT. Full variable domain (missing parts from reference TRBV5-5 and TRBJ1-3): DAGVTQSPTHLIKTRGQQVTLRCSPISGHKSVSWYQQVLGQGPQFIFQYYEKEERGRGNFPDRFSARQFPNYSSELNVNALLLGDSALYLCASSPQGPGNTIYFGEGSWLTVV.

V usage is TRBV5-1 and J usage is TRBJ1-4; D is uncertain. Between the trimmed V and J ends, which lost 3 bases and 4 bases, there was a span of 16 bases. Per germline, CDR1 SGHRS and CDR2 YFSETQ. The CDR3 is 16 residues long. The chain's CDR3 is CASSSASHPFNEKLFF. CDR3 nucleotides: TGCGCCAGCAGCTCCGCGTCCCATCCCTTTAATGAAAAACTGTTTTTT.

The chain has TRBV6-1 and TRBJ2-1; 7 bases map to TRBD2. The junction had 4 bases not matched to a gene; V was cut back by 2 bases and J by 0 bases. Germline V gene lookup returns CDR1 MNHNS and CDR2 SASEGT. There are 16 residues in the CDR3. The DNA for the CDR3 is TGTGCCAGCAGTGAACACGGGGGGAACTCCTACAATGAGCAGTTCTTC. Translated, it gives CASSEHGGNSYNEQFF.

This clonotype appeared a few times. The rearrangement uses TRBV2 and TRBJ1-2, with TRBD1 matching 7 bases. Germline CDR1 reads SNHLY; CDR2 reads FYNNEI. The V gene end was trimmed by 6 bases and the J gene end by 4 bases; junction bases not matched to a gene: 5. The CDR3 runs to 13 residues. This CDR3 is CASRDRAGYGYTF. In DNA, the CDR3 is TGTGCCAGCAGAGACAGGGCTGGCTATGGCTACACCTTC.

The chain has TRBV10-3 and TRBJ1-2, with no clear D. CDR3 size: 11 residues. Trimming stripped 4 bases from V and 8 bases from J, with 8 bases between. The germline CDR1 and CDR2 sequences are ENHRY and SYGVKD. In nucleotides, the CDR3 is TGTGCCATCAGTGGGGGAGCGGGCTACACCTTC. Its translation: CAISGGAGYTF.

This rearrangement joins TRBV6-1 to TRBJ1-1; a weak D match, TRBD1 (6 bases). V was pared by 7 bases and J by 1 base, with 16 bases between. CDR1 and CDR2 from the germline V gene are MNHNS and SASEGT. CDR3 length: 15 residues. CDR3 bases: TGTGCCAGCATCCCCTGGGGGGGGCAGAACACTGAAGCTTTCTTT. Translated, it gives CASIPWGGQNTEAFF.

This clonotype was picked up a small number of times. This rearrangement joins TRBV20-1 to TRBJ2-3, with TRBD2 identical over 9 bases. The CDR3 extends over 14 amino acids. Germline V gene sequence: CDR1 DFQATT, CDR2 SNEGSKA (reference sequence). V lost 4 bases and J lost 1; bases outside the gene matches: 3. The chain's CDR3 is CSATGLARTDTQYF. The CDR3 DNA reads TGCAGTGCTACAGGACTAGCGCGCACAGATACGCAGTATTTT.

This clonotype was counted ten times or more. The chain is built from TRBV7-2 and TRBJ2-3; 10 nucleotides match TRBD1. V shed 1 base, J shed 1 base, and the junction held 2 bases outside the gene matches. The CDR3 runs 16 residues. Germline V gene lookup returns CDR1 SGHTA and CDR2 FQGNSA. CDR3 DNA: TGTGCCAGCAGCTTAGAAGACAGGGGGCGCACAGATACGCAGTATTTT. Its protein product is CASSLEDRGRTDTQYF.

In its sample, this clonotype was seen a few times. The rearrangement uses TRBV6-2 or TRBV6-3 and TRBJ2-3, with 11 positions matching TRBD2. Per the germline V gene, CDR1 is MNHEY and CDR2 is SVGEGT. J lost 5 bases, V lost 6 bases, and 10 bases had no gene match. There are 16 residues in the CDR3. Written as DNA, the CDR3 is TGTGCCAGCAGCAAAAATAGCGGGGGGGCCGTAGATACGCAGTATTTT. This codes for CASSKNSGGAVDTQYF.

The rearrangement uses TRBV3-1 and TRBJ2-1; 7 bases match TRBD1. The CDR3 is made up of 17 amino acids. V gave up 10 bases and J gave up 0 bases; unmatched junction bases: 15. Germline values: CDR1 LGHDT, CDR2 YNNKEL (reference sequence). This CDR3 reads CATCRQTGLSSYNEQFF. Written as DNA, the CDR3 is TGTGCCACCTGCCGCCAGACAGGGCTTAGCTCCTACAATGAGCAGTTCTTC.